This T cell receptor (beta chain) appears in the sequencing data of a study of neurological immune-mediated disorders. Study-level results: Among expanded clones, no CDR3 amino acid sequences were shared across subjects, a pattern suggesting private repertoires in all groups. When the repertoires were grouped phylogenetically, those of 18 of the 34 multiple sclerosis patients came together in a single cluster of related CDR3 sequences, which points to a possible repertoire-level signature.

Each TCR transcript was tagged with a 10-nucleotide random UMI during 5'RACE. From 15-18 subjects, every sequencing run obtained over 180 million TCR-beta sequences. TCRdb reprocessed the 5' RACE reads via MiXCR and lists one record per CDR3 protein. The sample has tens of thousands of distinct CDR3 sequences, 3% to 4% seen once. This clonotype came up many times. Its antigen is not identified. This CDR3 comprises 16 residues. CDR1 and CDR2 from the germline V gene are SGHAT and FQDESV (reference sequence). V shed 3 bases, J shed 0 bases, and the junction held 5 bases outside the gene matches. This sequence was found in a man in his forties with multiple sclerosis. The chain couples TRBV11-1 to TRBJ2-4; TRBD2 agrees at 7 bases. The sequencing input was PBMCs. The CDR3 bases are TGTGCCAGCAGCTTGGACGGGGGGTCAGCCAAAAACATTCAGTACTTC. Amino acid sequence: CASSLDGGSAKNIQYF.